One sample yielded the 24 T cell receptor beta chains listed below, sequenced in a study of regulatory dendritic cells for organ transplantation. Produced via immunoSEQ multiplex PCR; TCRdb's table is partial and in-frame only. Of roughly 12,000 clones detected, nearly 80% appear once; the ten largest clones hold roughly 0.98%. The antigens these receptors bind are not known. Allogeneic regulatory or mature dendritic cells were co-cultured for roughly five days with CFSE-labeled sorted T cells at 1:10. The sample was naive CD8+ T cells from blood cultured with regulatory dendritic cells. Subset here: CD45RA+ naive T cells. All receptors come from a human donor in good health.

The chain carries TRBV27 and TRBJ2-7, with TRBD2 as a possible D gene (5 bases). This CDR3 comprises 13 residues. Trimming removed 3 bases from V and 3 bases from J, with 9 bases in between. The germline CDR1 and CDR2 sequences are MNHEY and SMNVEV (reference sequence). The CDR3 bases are TGTGCCAGCAGTTTGACGGAGGTCTACGAGCAGTACTTC. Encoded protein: CASSLTEVYEQYF.

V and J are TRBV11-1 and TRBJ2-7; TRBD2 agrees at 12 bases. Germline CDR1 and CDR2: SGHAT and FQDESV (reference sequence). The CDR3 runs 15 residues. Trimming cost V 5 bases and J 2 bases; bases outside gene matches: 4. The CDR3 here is CASSTSSGGAYEQYF. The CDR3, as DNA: TGTGCCAGCAGCACCTCTAGCGGGGGGGCCTACGAGCAGTACTTC.

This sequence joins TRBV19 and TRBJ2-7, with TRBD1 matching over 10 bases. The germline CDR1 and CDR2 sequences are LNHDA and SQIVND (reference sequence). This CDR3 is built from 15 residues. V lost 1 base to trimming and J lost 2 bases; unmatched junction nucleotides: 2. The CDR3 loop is CASSIGGTGAYEQYF. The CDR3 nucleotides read TGTGCCAGTAGTATAGGAGGGACAGGGGCCTACGAGCAGTACTTC.

The CDR3 DNA reads as TGTGCCAGCAGCGTACATGGACAGGGACTAGCCAAAAACATTCAGTACTTC. Protein sequence: CASSVHGQGLAKNIQYF. The V gene is TRBV9, the J gene TRBJ2-4, with 8 bases lining up with TRBD1. The CDR3 is 17 amino acids. V lost 1 base to trimming and J lost 0 bases; unmatched junction nucleotides: 6. Germline assignment: CDR1 SGDLS and CDR2 YYNGEE.

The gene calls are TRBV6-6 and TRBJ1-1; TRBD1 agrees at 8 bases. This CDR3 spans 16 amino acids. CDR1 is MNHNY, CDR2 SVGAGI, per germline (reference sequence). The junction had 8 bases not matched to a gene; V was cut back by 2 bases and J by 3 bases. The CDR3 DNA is TGTGCCAGCAGTTACCCACGCGGGGACAGGCACACTGAAGCTTTCTTT. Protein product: CASSYPRGDRHTEAFF.

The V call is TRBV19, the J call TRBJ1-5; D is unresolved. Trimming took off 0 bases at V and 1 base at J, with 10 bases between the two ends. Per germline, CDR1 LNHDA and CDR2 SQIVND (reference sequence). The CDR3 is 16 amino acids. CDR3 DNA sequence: TGTGCCAGTAGTATAGAACGGCAGGTCAGCAATCAGCCCCAGCATTTT. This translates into CASSIERQVSNQPQHF.

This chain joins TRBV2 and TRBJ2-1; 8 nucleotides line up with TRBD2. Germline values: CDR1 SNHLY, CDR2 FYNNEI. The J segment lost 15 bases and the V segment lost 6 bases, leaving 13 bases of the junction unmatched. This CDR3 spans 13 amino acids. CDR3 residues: CASRPGLGFSPFF. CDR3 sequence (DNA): TGTGCCAGCAGACCGGGACTAGGGTTCTCCCCGTTCTTC.

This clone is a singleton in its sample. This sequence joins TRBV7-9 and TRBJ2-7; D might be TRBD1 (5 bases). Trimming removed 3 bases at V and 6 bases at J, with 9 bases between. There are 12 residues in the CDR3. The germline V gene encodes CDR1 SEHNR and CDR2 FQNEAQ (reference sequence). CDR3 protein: CASSFDRGEQYF. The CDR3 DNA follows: TGTGCCAGCAGCTTCGATAGGGGCGAGCAGTACTTC.

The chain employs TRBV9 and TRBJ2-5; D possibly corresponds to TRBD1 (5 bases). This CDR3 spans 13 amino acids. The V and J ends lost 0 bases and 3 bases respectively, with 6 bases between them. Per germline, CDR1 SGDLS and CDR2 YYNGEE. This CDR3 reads CASSVVGEETQYF. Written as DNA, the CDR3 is TGTGCCAGCAGCGTAGTAGGGGAAGAGACCCAGTACTTC.

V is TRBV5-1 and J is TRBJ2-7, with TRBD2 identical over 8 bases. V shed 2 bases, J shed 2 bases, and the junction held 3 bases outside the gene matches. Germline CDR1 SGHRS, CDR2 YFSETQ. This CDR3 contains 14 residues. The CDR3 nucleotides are TGCGCCAGCAGCTTAGCGGGGGACCCCTACGAGCAGTACTTC. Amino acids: CASSLAGDPYEQYF. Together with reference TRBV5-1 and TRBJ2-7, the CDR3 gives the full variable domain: KAGVTQTPRYLIKTRGQQVTLSCSPISGHRSVSWYQQTPGQGLQFLFEYFSETQRNKGNFPGRFSGRQFSNSRSEMNVSTLELGDSALYLCASSLAGDPYEQYFGPGTRLTVT.

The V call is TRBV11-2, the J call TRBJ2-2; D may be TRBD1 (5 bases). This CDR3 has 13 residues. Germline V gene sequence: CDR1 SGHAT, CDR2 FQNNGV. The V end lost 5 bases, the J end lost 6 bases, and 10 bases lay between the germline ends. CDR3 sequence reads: CASSLGAPGELFF. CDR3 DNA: TGTGCCAGCAGCCTAGGGGCACCCGGGGAGCTGTTTTTT.

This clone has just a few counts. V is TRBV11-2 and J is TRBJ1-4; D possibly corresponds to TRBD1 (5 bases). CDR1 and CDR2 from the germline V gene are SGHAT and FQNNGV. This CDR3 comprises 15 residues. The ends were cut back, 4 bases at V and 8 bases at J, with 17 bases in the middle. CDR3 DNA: TGTGCCAGCAGCTCCCTGGGGGGGAGTTCAGAAAAACTGTTTTTT. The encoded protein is CASSSLGGSSEKLFF.

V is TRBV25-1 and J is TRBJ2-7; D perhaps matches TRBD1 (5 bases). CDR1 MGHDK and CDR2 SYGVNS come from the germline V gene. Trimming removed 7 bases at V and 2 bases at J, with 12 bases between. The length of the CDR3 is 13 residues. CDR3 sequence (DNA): TGTGCCAGCACAGGGCCCAAGCCCTACGAGCAGTACTTC. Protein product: CASTGPKPYEQYF.

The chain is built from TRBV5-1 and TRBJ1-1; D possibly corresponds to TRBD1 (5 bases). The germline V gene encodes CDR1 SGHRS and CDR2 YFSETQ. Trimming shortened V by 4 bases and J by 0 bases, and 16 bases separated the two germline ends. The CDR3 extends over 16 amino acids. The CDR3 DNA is TGCGCCAGCAGCCCCCCCGCGTCAGGGTTGAACACTGAAGCTTTCTTT. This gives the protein CASSPPASGLNTEAFF. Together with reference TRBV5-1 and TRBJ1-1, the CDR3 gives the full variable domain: KAGVTQTPRYLIKTRGQQVTLSCSPISGHRSVSWYQQTPGQGLQFLFEYFSETQRNKGNFPGRFSGRQFSNSRSEMNVSTLELGDSALYLCASSPPASGLNTEAFFGQGTRLTVV.

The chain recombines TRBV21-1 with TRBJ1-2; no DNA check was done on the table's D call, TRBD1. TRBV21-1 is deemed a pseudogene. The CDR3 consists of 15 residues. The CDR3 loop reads CASSKCGGGAKGYTF. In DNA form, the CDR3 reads TGTGCCAGCAGCAAGTGTGGAGGGGGCGCGAAGGGCTACACCTTC.

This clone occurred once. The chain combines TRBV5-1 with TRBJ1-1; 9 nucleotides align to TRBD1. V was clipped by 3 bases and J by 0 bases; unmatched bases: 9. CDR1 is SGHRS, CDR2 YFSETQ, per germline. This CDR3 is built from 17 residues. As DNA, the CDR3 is TGCGCCAGCAGCTACTCCTCGGACAGGGGACTGAACACTGAAGCTTTCTTT. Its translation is CASSYSSDRGLNTEAFF.

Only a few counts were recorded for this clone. The chain's CDR3 is CASSPSSYNEQFF. CDR3 bases: TGTGCCAGTAGCCCGAGCTCCTACAATGAGCAGTTCTTC. The chain links TRBV19 to TRBJ2-1; no definite D call. Trimming removed 6 bases from V and 0 bases from J, with 6 bases in between. Germline CDR1 and CDR2: LNHDA and SQIVND (reference sequence). There are 13 residues in the CDR3.

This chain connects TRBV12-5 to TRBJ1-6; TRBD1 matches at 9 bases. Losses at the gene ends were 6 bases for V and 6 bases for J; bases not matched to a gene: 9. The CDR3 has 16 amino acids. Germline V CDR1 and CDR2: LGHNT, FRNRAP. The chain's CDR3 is CASGPDHRGLNSPLHF. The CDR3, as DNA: TGTGCTAGTGGCCCTGACCACAGGGGGCTTAATTCACCCCTCCACTTT.

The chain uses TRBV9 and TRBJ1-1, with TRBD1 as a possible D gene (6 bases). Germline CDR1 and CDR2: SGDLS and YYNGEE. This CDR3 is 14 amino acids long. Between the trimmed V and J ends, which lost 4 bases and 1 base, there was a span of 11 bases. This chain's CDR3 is CASSLGQQNTEAFF. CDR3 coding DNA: TGTGCCAGCAGCTTAGGACAGCAGAACACTGAAGCTTTCTTT.

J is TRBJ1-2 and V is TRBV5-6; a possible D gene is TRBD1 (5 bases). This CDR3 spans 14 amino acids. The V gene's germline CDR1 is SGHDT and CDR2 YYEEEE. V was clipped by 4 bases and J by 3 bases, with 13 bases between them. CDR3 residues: CASSLRGGDYGYTF. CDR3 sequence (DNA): TGTGCCAGCAGCCTTCGGGGGGGTGACTATGGCTACACCTTC.

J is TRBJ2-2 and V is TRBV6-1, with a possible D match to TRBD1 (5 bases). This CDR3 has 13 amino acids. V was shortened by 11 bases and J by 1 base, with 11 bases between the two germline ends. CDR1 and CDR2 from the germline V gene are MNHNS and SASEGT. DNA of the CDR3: TGTGCCCTCAGGGCAGTGAACACCGGGGAGCTGTTTTTT. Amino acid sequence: CALRAVNTGELFF.

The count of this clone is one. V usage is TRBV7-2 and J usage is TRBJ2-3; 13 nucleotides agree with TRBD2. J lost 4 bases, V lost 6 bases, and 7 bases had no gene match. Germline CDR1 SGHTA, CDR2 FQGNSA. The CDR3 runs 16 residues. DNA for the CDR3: TGTGCCAGCAGTCCTCCGACTAGCGGGGGGCCAGATACGCAGTATTTT. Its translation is CASSPPTSGGPDTQYF.

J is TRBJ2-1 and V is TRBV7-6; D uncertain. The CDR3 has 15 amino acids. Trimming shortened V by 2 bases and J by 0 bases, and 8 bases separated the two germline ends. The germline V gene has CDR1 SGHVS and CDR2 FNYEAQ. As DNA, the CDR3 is TGTGCCAGCAGCTTAAGAAGGAGCTCCTACAATGAGCAGTTCTTC. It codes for CASSLRRSSYNEQFF.

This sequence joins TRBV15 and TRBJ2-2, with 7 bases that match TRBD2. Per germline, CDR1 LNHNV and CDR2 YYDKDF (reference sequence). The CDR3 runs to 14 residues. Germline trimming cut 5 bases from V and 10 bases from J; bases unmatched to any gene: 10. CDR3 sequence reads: CATSSRTSSPELFF. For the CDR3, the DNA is TGTGCCACCAGCTCTCGGACTAGTTCTCCGGAGCTGTTTTTT.